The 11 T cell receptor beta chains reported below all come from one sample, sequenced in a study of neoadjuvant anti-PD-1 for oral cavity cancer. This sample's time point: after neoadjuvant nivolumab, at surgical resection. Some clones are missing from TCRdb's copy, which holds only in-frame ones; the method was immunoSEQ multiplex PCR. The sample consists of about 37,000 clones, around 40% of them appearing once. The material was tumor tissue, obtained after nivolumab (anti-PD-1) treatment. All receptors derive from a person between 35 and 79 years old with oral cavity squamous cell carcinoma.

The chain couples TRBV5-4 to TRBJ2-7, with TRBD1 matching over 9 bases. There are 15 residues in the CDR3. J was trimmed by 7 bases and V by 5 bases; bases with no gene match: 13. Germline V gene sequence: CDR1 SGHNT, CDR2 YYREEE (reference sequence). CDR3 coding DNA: TGTGCCAGCAGATCTAAACCGGGACAGGGCGGAGAGCAGTACTTC. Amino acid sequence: CASRSKPGQGGEQYF.

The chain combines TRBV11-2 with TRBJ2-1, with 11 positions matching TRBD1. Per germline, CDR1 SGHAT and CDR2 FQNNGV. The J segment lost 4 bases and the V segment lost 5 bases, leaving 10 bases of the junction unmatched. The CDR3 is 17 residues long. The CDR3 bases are TGTGCCAGCAGCCCGCGGGGCGGACAGGGGGCTTACAATGAGCAGTTCTTC. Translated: CASSPRGGQGAYNEQFF. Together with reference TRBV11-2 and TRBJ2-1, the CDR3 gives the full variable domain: EAGVAQSPRYKIIEKRQSVAFWCNPISGHATLYWYQQILGQGPKLLIQFQNNGVVDDSQLPKDRFSAERLKGVDSTLKIQPAKLEDSAVYLCASSPRGGQGAYNEQFFGPGTRLTVL.

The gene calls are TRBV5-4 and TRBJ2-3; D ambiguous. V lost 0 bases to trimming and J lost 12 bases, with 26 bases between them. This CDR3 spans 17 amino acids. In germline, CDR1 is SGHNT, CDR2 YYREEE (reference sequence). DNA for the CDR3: TGTGCCAGCAGCTTGGTGGATACGCAATCTGGGTATGAATCCCAGTATTTT. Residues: CASSLVDTQSGYESQYF.

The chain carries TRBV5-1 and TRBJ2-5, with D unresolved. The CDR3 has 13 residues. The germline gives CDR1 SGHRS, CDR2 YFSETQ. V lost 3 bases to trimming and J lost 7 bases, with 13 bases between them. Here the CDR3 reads CASSSDPTVTQYF. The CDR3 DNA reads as TGCGCCAGCAGCTCGGACCCAACGGTGACCCAGTACTTC.

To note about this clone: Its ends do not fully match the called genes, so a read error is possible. CDR3 loop: CSLEGGKNTEAFF. The CDR3 nucleotides read TGCAGCCTTGAAGGGGGTAAGAACACTGAAGCTTTCTTT. V usage is TRBV29-1 and J usage is TRBJ1-1; D possibly corresponds to TRBD1 (6 bases). The length of the CDR3 is 13 residues. Germline lookup yields CDR1 SQVTM and CDR2 ANQGSEA.

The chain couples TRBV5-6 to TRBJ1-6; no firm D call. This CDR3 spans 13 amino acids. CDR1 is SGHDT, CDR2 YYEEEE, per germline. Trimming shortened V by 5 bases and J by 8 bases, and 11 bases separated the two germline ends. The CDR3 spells CASSYLVDSPLHF. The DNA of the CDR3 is TGTGCCAGCAGTTATCTGGTTGATTCACCCCTCCACTTT.

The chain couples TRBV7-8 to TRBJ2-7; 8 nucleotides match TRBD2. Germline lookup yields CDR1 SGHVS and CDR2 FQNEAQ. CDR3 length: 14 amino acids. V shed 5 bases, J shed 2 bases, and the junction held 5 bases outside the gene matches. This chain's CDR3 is CASSPSGGPYEQYF. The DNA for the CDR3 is TGTGCCAGCAGCCCAAGCGGGGGTCCCTACGAGCAGTACTTC.

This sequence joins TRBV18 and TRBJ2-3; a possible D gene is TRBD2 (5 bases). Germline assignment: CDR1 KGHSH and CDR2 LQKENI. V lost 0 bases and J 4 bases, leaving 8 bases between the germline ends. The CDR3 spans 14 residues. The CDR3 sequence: CASSPPVGADTQYF. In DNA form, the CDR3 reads TGTGCCAGCTCACCACCGGTCGGGGCAGATACGCAGTATTTT.

CDR3 sequence: CASSLILGPQETQYF. The CDR3 bases are TGTGCCAGCAGTCTTATACTAGGCCCCCAAGAGACCCAGTACTTC. The chain couples TRBV2 to TRBJ2-5, with D possibly matching TRBD2 (5 bases). V was trimmed by 5 bases and J by 1 base, leaving 14 bases between them. Germline V gives CDR1 SNHLY, CDR2 FYNNEI. This CDR3 contains 15 residues.

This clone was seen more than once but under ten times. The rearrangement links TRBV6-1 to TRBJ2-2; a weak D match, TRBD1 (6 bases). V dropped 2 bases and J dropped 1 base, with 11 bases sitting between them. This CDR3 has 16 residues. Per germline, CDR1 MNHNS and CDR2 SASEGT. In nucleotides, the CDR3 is TGTGCCAGCAGTGAAATCAGGGGCTGGAACACCGGGGAGCTGTTTTTT. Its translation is CASSEIRGWNTGELFF.

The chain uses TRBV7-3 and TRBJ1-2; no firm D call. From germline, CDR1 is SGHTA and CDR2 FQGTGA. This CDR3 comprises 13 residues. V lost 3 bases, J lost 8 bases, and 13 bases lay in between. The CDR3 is CASSFDSNGGYTF. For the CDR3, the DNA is TGTGCCAGCAGCTTCGACTCAAACGGGGGCTACACCTTC.